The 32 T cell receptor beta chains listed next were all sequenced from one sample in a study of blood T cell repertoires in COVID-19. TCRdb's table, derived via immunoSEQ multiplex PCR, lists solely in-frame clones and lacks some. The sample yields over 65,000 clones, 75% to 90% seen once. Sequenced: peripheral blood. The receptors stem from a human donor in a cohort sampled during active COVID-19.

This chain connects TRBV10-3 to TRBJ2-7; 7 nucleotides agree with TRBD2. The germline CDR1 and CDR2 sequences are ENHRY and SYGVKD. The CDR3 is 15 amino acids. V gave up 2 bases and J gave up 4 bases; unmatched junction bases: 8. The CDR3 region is CAISEGGGALYEQYF. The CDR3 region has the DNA TGTGCCATCAGTGAGGGGGGGGGTGCCCTATACGAGCAGTACTTC.

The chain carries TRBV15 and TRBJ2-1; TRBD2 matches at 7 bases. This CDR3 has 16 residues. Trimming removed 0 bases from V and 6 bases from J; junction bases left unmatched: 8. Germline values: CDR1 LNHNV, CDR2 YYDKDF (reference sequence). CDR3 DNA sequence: TGTGCCACCAGCAGAGATAGAAACGGGAGGAGCAATGAGCAGTTCTTC. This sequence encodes CATSRDRNGRSNEQFF.

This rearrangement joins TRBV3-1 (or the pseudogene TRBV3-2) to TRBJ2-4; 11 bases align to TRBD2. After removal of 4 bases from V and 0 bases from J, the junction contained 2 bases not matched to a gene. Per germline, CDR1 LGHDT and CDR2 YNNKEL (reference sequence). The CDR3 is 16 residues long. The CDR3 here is CASSPGLAVAKNIQYF. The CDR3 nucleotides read TGTGCCAGCAGCCCGGGACTAGCGGTAGCCAAAAACATTCAGTACTTC.

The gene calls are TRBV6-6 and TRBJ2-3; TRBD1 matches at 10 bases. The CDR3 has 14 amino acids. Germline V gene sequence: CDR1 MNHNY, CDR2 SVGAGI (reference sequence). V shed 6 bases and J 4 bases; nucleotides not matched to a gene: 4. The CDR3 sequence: CASSGTGVSDTQYF. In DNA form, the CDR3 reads TGTGCCAGCAGCGGGACAGGGGTGTCAGATACGCAGTATTTT.

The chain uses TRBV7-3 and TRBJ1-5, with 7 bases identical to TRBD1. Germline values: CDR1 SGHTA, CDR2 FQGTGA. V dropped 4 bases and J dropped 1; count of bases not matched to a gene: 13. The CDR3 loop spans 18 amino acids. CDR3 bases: TGTGCCAGCAGCTCCCCCCGTCTTTGGGACAGAAGCAATCAGCCCCAGCATTTT. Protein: CASSSPRLWDRSNQPQHF.

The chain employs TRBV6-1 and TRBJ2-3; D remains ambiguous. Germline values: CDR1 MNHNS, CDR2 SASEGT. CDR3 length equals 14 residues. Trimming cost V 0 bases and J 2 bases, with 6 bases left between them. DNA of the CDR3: TGTGCCAGCAGTGAAGCGGCCAACACAGATACGCAGTATTTT. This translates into CASSEAANTDTQYF.

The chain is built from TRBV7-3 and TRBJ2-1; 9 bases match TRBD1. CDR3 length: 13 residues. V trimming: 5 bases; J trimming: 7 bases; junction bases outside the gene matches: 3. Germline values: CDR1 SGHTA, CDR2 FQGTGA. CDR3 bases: TGTGCCAGCAGCCGGGACAGGGCAAATGAGCAGTTCTTC. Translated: CASSRDRANEQFF.

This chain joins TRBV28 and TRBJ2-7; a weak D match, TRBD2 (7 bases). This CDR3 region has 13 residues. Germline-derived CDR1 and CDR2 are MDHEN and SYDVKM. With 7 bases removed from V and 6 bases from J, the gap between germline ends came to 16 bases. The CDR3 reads CASTSLRGGEQYF. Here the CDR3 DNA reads TGTGCCAGCACTTCTTTAAGGGGGGGCGAGCAGTACTTC.

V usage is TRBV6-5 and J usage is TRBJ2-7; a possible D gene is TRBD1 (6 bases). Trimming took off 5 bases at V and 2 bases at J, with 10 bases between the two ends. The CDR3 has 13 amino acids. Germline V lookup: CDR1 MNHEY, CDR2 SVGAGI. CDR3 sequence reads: CASSPGVPYEQYF. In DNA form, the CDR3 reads TGTGCCAGCAGTCCAGGGGTGCCCTACGAGCAGTACTTC.

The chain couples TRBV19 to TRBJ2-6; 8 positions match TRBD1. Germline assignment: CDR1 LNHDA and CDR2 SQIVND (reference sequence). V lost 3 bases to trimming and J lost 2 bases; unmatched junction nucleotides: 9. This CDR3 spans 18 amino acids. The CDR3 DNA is TGTGCCAGTAGTATGGGGCAGGGGGCTCATCCTGGGGCCAACGTCCTGACTTTC. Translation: CASSMGQGAHPGANVLTF.

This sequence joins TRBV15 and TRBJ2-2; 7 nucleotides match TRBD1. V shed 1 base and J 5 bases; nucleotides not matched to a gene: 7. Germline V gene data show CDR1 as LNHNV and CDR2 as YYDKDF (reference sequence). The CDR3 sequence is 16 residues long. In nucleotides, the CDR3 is TGTGCCACCAGCAGAGGGGTCGGGACAGAGACCGGGGAGCTGTTTTTT. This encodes CATSRGVGTETGELFF.

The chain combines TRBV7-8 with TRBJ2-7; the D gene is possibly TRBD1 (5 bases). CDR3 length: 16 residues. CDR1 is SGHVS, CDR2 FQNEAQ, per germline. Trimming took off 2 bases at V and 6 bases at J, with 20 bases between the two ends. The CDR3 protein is CASSLQALGRPTEQYF. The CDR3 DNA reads TGTGCCAGCAGCTTACAAGCTCTGGGGCGCCCCACCGAGCAGTACTTC.

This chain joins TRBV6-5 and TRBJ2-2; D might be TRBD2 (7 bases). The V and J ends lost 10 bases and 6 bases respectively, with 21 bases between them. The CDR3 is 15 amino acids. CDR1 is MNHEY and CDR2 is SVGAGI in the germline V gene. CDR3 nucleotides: TGTGCCACCTCGAAGGGGGGGTCAGGAGCCGGGGAGCTGTTTTTT. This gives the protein CATSKGGSGAGELFF.

This CDR3 is CASSRYSGNEADTQYF. The CDR3 DNA reads as TGTGCCAGCAGTAGATATAGCGGGAATGAGGCAGATACGCAGTATTTT. The V call is TRBV28, the J call TRBJ2-3; 8 bases fit TRBD2. V lost 5 bases, J lost 4 bases, and 11 bases stayed unmatched. Germline CDR1 and CDR2: MDHEN and SYDVKM. The length of the CDR3 is 16 residues.

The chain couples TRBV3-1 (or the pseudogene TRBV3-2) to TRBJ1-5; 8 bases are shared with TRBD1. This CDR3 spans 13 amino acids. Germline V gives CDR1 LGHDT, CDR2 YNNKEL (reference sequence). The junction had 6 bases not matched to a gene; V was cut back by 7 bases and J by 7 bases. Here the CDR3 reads CASTGPGGQPQHF. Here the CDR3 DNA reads TGTGCCAGCACCGGTCCAGGGGGCCAGCCCCAGCATTTT.

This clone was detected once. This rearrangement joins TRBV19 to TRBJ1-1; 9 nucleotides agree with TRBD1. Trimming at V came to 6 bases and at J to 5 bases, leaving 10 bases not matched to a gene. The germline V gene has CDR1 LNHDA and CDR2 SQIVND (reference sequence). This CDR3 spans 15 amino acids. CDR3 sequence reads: CASRLGTGIGTEAFF. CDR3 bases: TGTGCCAGTAGATTGGGGACAGGGATTGGTACTGAAGCTTTCTTT.

The CDR3: CASSLGQSVEQFF. CDR3 bases: TGTGCCAGCAGTTTGGGACAGTCTGTTGAGCAGTTCTTC. The chain couples TRBV28 to TRBJ2-1; 7 nucleotides align to TRBD1. This CDR3 is 13 amino acids long. The germline V gene encodes CDR1 MDHEN and CDR2 SYDVKM. V was clipped by 3 bases and J by 9 bases; unmatched bases: 5.

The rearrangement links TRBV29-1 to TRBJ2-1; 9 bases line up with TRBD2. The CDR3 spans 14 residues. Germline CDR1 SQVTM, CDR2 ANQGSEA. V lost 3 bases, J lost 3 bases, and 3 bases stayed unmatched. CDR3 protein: CSVEAGGGYNEQFF. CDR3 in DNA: TGCAGCGTTGAGGCGGGAGGGGGCTACAATGAGCAGTTCTTC.

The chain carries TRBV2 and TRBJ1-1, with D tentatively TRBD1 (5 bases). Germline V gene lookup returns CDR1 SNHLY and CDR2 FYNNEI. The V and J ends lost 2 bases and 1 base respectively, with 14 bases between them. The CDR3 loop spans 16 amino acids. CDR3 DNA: TGTGCCAGCAGTGAAATTGGGGCTACATCGAACACTGAAGCTTTCTTT. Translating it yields CASSEIGATSNTEAFF.

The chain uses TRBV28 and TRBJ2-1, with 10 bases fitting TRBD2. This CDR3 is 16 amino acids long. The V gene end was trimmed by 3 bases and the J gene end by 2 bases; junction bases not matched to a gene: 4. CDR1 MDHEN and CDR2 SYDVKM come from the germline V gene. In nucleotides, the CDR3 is TGTGCCAGCAGTTTGAGCGGGAGGGCCCCCTACAATGAGCAGTTCTTC. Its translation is CASSLSGRAPYNEQFF. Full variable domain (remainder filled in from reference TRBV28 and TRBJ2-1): DVKVTQSSRYLVKRTGEKVFLECVQDMDHENMFWYRQDPGLGLRLIYFSYDVKMKEKGDIPEGYSVSREKKERFSLILESASTNQTSMYLCASSLSGRAPYNEQFFGPGTRLTVL.

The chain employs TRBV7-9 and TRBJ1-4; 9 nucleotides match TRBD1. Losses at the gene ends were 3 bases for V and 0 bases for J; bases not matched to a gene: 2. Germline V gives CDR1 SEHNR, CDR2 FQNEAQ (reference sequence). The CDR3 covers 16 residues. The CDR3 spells CASSFWTGATNEKLFF. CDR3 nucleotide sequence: TGTGCCAGCAGCTTTTGGACAGGGGCAACTAATGAAAAACTGTTTTTT.

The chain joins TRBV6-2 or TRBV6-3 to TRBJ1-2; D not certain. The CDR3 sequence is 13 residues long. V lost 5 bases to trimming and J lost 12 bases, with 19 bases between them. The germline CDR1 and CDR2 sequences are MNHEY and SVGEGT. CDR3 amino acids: CASSPLAASYDTF. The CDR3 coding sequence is TGTGCCAGCAGTCCACTTGCTGCCTCCTACGACACCTTC.

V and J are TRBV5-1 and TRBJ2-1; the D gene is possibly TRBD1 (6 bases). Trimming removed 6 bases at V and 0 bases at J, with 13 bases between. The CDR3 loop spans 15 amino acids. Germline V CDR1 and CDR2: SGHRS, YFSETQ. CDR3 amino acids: CASTSIQGSYNEQFF. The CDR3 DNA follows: TGCGCCAGCACGAGTATACAGGGCTCCTACAATGAGCAGTTCTTC.

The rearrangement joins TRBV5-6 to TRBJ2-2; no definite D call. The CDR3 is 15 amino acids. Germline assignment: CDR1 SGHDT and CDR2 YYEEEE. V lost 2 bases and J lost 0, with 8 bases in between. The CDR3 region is CASSLSRTNTGELFF. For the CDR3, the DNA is TGTGCCAGCAGCTTAAGCAGGACGAACACCGGGGAGCTGTTTTTT.

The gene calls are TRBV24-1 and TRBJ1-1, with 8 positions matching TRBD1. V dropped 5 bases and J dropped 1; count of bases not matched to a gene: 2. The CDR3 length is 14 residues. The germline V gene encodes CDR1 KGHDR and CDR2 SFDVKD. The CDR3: CATSGTGWNTEAFF. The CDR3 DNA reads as TGTGCCACCAGTGGGACAGGGTGGAACACTGAAGCTTTCTTT.

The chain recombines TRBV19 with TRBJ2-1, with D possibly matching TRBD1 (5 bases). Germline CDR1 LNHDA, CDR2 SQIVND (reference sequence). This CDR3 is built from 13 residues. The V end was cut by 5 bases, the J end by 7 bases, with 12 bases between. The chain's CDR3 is CASSPWGRNEQFF. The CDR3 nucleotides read TGTGCCAGTAGTCCCTGGGGCAGGAATGAGCAGTTCTTC.

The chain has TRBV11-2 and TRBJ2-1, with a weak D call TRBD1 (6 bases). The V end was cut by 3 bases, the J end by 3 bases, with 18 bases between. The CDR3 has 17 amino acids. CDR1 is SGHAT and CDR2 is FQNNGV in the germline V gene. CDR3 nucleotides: TGTGCCAGCAGCTTTTCAGGGGTACCCTCCATCTACAATGAGCAGTTCTTC. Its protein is CASSFSGVPSIYNEQFF.

The CDR3 reads CASSLEGPHAYGNTIYF. CDR3 in DNA: TGCGCCAGCAGCTTGGAGGGGCCCCACGCTTATGGAAACACCATATATTTT. V usage is TRBV5-1 and J usage is TRBJ1-3; a weak D match, TRBD1 (5 bases). V was shortened by 0 bases and J by 3 bases, with 16 bases between the two germline ends. Germline loops: CDR1 SGHRS, CDR2 YFSETQ. CDR3 length: 17 amino acids.

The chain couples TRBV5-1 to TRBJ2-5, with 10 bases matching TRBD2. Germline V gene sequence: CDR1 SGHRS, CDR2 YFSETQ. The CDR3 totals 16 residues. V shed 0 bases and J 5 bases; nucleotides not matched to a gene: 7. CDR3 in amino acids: CASSLDLAGVSETQYF. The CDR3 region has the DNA TGCGCCAGCAGCTTGGATCTAGCGGGAGTTTCGGAGACCCAGTACTTC.

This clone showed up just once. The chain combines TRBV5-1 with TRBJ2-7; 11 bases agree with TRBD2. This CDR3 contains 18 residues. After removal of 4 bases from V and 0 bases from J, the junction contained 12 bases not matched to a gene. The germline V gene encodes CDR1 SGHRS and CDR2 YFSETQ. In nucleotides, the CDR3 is TGCGCCAGCAGCGCCTCGGGGGCTAGCGGGAGGAGCTCCTACGAGCAGTACTTC. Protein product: CASSASGASGRSSYEQYF.

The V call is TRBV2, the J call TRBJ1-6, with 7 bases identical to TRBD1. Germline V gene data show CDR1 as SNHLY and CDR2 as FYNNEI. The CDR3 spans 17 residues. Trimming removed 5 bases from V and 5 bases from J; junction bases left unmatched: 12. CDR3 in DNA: TGTGCCAGCAGTTCAACAGGGGTAGAGGTGAATAATTCACCCCTCCACTTT. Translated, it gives CASSSTGVEVNNSPLHF.

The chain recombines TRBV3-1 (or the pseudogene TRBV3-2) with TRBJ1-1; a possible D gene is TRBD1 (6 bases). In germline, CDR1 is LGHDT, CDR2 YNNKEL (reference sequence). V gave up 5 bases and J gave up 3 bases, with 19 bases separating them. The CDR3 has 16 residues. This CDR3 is CASSKTQEGGDTEAFF. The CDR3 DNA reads TGTGCCAGCAGCAAAACGCAAGAAGGGGGAGACACTGAAGCTTTCTTT.